This T cell receptor (beta chain) is drawn from a study of beta chain features in type 1 diabetes. Study observations and caveats: Possible PCR preference for shorter templates applied equally to patients and controls. Researchers could not determine here whether HLA type influences TCRB rearrangement.

This clone showed up just a few times. Its target is unknown. The germline gives CDR1 MDHEN, CDR2 SYDVKM. Trimming took off 2 bases at V and 5 bases at J, with 15 bases between the two ends. The CDR3 is made up of 15 amino acids. Expressed TCRB transcripts were sequenced because the entire RNA isolate underwent reverse transcription. The protocol was immunoSEQ multiplex PCR, while the TCRdb copy is restricted to in-frame clones and leaves out a portion. Here the sample spans over 150,000 clones, over 7.5% being singletons. The TCR originated in a man between 18 and 29 years old in good health. The sample comprised central memory CD4+ T cells from blood. The chain links TRBV28 to TRBJ1-2; D is undetermined. The DNA of the CDR3 is TGTGCCAGCAGTTTACAAATAACTGCGGGATATGGCTACACCTTC. Translating it yields CASSLQITAGYGYTF.